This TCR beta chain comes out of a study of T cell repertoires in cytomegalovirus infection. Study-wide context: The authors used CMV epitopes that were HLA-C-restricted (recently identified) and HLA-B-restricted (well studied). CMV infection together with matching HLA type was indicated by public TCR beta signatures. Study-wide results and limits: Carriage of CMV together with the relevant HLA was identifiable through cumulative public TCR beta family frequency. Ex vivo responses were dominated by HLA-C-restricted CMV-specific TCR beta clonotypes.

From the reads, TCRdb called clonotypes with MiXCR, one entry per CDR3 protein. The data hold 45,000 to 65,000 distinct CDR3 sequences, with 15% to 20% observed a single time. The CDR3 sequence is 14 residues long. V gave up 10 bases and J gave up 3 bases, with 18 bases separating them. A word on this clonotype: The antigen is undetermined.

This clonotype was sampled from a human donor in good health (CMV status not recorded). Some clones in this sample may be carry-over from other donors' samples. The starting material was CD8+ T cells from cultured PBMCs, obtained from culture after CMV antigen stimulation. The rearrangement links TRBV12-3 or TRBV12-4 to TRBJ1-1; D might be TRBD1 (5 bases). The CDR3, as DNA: TGTGCCATCTTAAAGGATGGGGACTACACTGAAGCTTTCTTT. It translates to CAILKDGDYTEAFF.